This TCR beta chain was profiled in a study of cytomegalovirus exposure and HLA in healthy donors. Whole-study context: The Caucasian-associated ancestry cluster contained more than 75% of the approximately 400 genotyped donors.

In the PCR, 60 Vbeta and 13 Jbeta primers were used. Generated by immunoSEQ multiplex PCR, the TCRdb table keeps only in-frame clones and is missing some. The sample carries tens of thousands of clones, approximately 64% recorded once. Study-wide results and limits: Accounts indicate the classifier identified cytomegalovirus status with strong specificity and sensitivity.

The CDR3 is 13 residues long. Germline V CDR1 and CDR2: SNHLY, FYNNEI. V gave up 7 bases and J gave up 3 bases, with 10 bases separating them. As concerns this clone: Antigen: not known.

The sequence was obtained from a boy aged 5-17 years in good health and CMV-seropositive. The sequenced sample consisted of PBMCs. The genes are TRBV2 and TRBJ1-5, with a weak D call TRBD1 (5 bases). As DNA, the CDR3 is TGTGCCAGCAAGGGGCAGAACAATCAGCCCCAGCATTTT. It yields the protein CASKGQNNQPQHF.